The 13 T cell receptor beta chains presented below share a single source sample, sequenced in a study of beta chain features in type 1 diabetes. Study results and caveats: Among all four CD4+ subsets, Type 1 diabetes patients had TCRB CDR3s that were moderately but significantly shorter.

Antigens of these TCRs are unknown. TCRB transcripts that were expressed got sequenced, as all of the isolated RNA had been reverse transcribed. Assay used: immunoSEQ multiplex PCR; TCRdb lists only in-frame clones, some missing. This repertoire shows some 240,000 clones, 16% found once; its top ten account for about 0.085%. Sequencing was carried out using naive CD4+ T cells from blood. These receptors were obtained from a young man with type 1 diabetes.

The gene calls are TRBV7-9 and TRBJ1-2; no definite D call. CDR1 is SEHNR, CDR2 FQNEAQ, per germline (reference sequence). The V and J ends lost 1 base and 12 bases respectively, with 18 bases between them. The CDR3 has 14 residues. For the CDR3, the DNA is TGTGCCAGCAGCTTAGAACGTTCTATACAGCGTGACACCTTC. This translates into CASSLERSIQRDTF.

The chain joins TRBV4-3 to TRBJ2-6; D unresolved. V gave up 0 bases and J gave up 0 bases, with 18 bases separating them. The germline V gene has CDR1 LGHNA and CDR2 YSLEER. The CDR3 is 20 residues long. For the CDR3, the DNA is TGCGCCAGCAGCCAAGACGCTACTCGGGCAGCCTTCTCTGGGGCCAACGTCCTGACTTTC. This translates into CASSQDATRAAFSGANVLTF.

This clone was counted a few times. The V gene is TRBV15, the J gene TRBJ1-2; D is unresolved. The CDR3 loop spans 13 amino acids. Trimming shortened V by 5 bases and J by 4 bases, and 11 bases separated the two germline ends. The germline V gene has CDR1 LNHNV and CDR2 YYDKDF (reference sequence). The CDR3 here is CATSPSNLYGYTF. The CDR3 region has the DNA TGTGCCACCAGCCCCTCTAACCTCTATGGCTACACCTTC.

This clone was picked up a small number of times. The sample contains more than one DNA sequence encoding this CDR3. The chain uses TRBV20-1 and TRBJ2-7; TRBD2 might be the D (5 bases). V shed 6 bases and J shed 5 bases, with 8 bases lying between them. CDR1 and CDR2 (germline): DFQATT, SNEGSKA (reference sequence). This CDR3 is built from 10 residues. CDR3 nucleotides: TGCAGTGCGGAGCGGAACGAGCAGTACTTC. It translates to CSAERNEQYF.

This clone was observed a few times. This chain links TRBV7-2 with TRBJ2-7; no firm D call. CDR3 size: 16 residues. Germline lookup yields CDR1 SGHTA and CDR2 FQGNSA. Trimming took off 6 bases at V and 2 bases at J, with 20 bases between the two ends. CDR3 residues: CASSYNWGVRTYEQYF. CDR3 nucleotide sequence: TGTGCCAGCAGTTATAATTGGGGTGTAAGGACCTACGAGCAGTACTTC.

The chain joins TRBV29-1 to TRBJ1-1; D remains ambiguous. V was clipped by 1 base and J by 10 bases, with 16 bases between them. Germline loops: CDR1 SQVTM, CDR2 ANQGSEA. CDR3 length: 13 amino acids. CDR3 loop: CSVEGRAVRRAFF. The CDR3 DNA reads TGCAGCGTTGAAGGTCGGGCCGTGCGGCGAGCTTTCTTT. Full variable domain (remainder filled in from reference TRBV29-1 and TRBJ1-1): SAVISQKPSRDICQRGTSLTIQCQVDSQVTMMFWYRQQPGQSLTLIATANQGSEATYESGFVIDKFPISRPNLTFSTLTVSNMSPEDSSIYLCSVEGRAVRRAFFGQGTRLTVV.

In this sample, this clone turned up a few times. The J gene is TRBJ2-7, the V gene TRBV25-1, with 8 nucleotides matching TRBD1. Germline V CDR1 and CDR2: MGHDK, SYGVNS. This CDR3 contains 15 residues. V shed 3 bases and J 0 bases; nucleotides not matched to a gene: 4. The CDR3 nucleotides read TGTGCCAGCAGTGACCCAGGGGGCCTCTCCTACGAGCAGTACTTC. Protein sequence: CASSDPGGLSYEQYF.

This clone was detected only a few times. The chain joins TRBV9 to TRBJ1-1, with D possibly being TRBD1 (5 bases). Per germline, CDR1 SGDLS and CDR2 YYNGEE. This CDR3 contains 14 residues. Trimming stripped 0 bases from V and 1 base from J, with 7 bases between. The chain's CDR3 is CASSVDGGNTEAFF. The CDR3, as DNA: TGTGCCAGCAGCGTAGATGGGGGGAACACTGAAGCTTTCTTT. Complete variable domain (other parts from reference TRBV9 and TRBJ1-1): DSGVTQTPKHLITATGQRVTLRCSPRSGDLSVYWYQQSLDQGLQFLIQYYNGEERAKGNILERFSAQQFPDLHSELNLSSLELGDSALYFCASSVDGGNTEAFFGQGTRLTVV.

This clone was counted between two and nine times. The rearrangement uses TRBV4-1 and TRBJ1-4; no definite D call. Per the germline V gene, CDR1 is MGHRA and CDR2 is YSYEKL. V was shortened by 8 bases and J by 8 bases, with 15 bases between the two germline ends. The CDR3 loop spans 13 amino acids. CDR3 sequence reads: CASRDASYEKLFF. The CDR3 bases are TGCGCCAGCCGGGATGCCTCATACGAAAAACTGTTTTTT.

A few counts support this clone. Written as DNA, the CDR3 is TGTGCCAGCAGTGAGGACAGATCTGGGGCCAACGTCCTGACTTTC. This encodes CASSEDRSGANVLTF. This chain joins TRBV25-1 and TRBJ2-6, with D possibly matching TRBD1 (6 bases). This CDR3 is built from 15 residues. Germline-derived CDR1 and CDR2 are MGHDK and SYGVNS. V gave up 3 bases and J gave up 1 base, with 7 bases separating them.

This clone was seen a handful of times. The CDR3 nucleotides are TGTGCCAGCAGTGAACAGACTTATGGCTACACCTTC. This codes for CASSEQTYGYTF. The genes are TRBV2 and TRBJ1-2; D gene uncertain. With 2 bases removed from V and 5 bases from J, the gap between germline ends came to 6 bases. Germline lookup yields CDR1 SNHLY and CDR2 FYNNEI. The CDR3 has 12 amino acids.

Written as DNA, the CDR3 is TGTGCCAGCAGTGGGGGACCGGGACTAGTCTACGAGCAGTACTTC. It codes for CASSGGPGLVYEQYF. V and J are TRBV25-1 and TRBJ2-7; the match to TRBD2 covers 8 bases. Germline V gives CDR1 MGHDK, CDR2 SYGVNS. The CDR3 runs 15 residues. Trimming cost V 4 bases and J 3 bases; bases outside gene matches: 8.

This chain joins TRBV5-4 and TRBJ2-7; 9 bases map to TRBD2. Germline V gene data show CDR1 as SGHNT and CDR2 as YYREEE (reference sequence). The CDR3 runs to 14 residues. The ends lost 5 bases at V and 3 bases at J; junction bases unmatched: 6. The CDR3 DNA is TGTGCCAGCAGTCCTGGGACTAGCCGCTACGAGCAGTACTTC. Protein product: CASSPGTSRYEQYF. Full variable domain (missing parts from reference TRBV5-4 and TRBJ2-7): ETGVTQSPTHLIKTRGQQVTLRCSSQSGHNTVSWYQQALGQGPQFIFQYYREEENGRGNFPPRFSGLQFPNYSSELNVNALELDDSALYLCASSPGTSRYEQYFGPGTRLTVT.